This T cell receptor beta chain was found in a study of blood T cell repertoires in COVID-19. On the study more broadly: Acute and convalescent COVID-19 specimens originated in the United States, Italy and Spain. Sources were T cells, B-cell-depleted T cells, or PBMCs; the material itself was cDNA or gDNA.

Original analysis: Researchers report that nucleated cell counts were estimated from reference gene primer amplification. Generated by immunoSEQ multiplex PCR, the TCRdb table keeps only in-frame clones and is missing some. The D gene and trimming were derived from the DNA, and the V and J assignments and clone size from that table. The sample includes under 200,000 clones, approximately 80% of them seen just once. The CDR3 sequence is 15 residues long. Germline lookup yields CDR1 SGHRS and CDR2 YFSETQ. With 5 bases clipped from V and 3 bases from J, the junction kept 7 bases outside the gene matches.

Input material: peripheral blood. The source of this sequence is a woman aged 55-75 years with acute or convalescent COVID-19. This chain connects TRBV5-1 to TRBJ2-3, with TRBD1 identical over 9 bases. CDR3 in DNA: TGCGCCAGCAGTTCCGGGACAGGGAGAACAGATACGCAGTATTTT. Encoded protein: CASSSGTGRTDTQYF.